Described below is a single T cell receptor (beta chain) sequence and its context. Amplification used 60 Vbeta primers and 13 Jbeta primers. Measured with immunoSEQ multiplex PCR; TCRdb has only the in-frame clones, and not every one. Here the sample table reports 100,000 to 150,000 clones. Donors sampled were nominally healthy, though unrecorded immune exposures were likely. The record originates from a study of cytomegalovirus exposure and HLA in healthy donors. V lost 1 base and J lost 1; bases outside the gene matches: 8. The CDR3 is 17 amino acids. Germline V CDR1 and CDR2: KGHSH, LQKENI. Sequencing was carried out using PBMCs. This chain links TRBV18 with TRBJ2-5; 8 bases are a match to TRBD2. The clonotype originates from a man aged 25-40 years in good health and CMV-seronegative. CDR3 sequence reads: CASSPRQLAGTQETQYF. The DNA of the CDR3 is TGTGCCAGCTCACCACGGCAGCTAGCGGGTACCCAAGAGACCCAGTACTTC.